The 9 T cell receptor beta chains below were found in one sample sequenced in a study of blood T cell repertoires in COVID-19. The data were produced by immunoSEQ multiplex PCR, yet TCRdb's version contains in-frame clones alone and is incomplete. This table holds more than 120,000 clones, roughly 80% found once. Sample: peripheral blood. These receptor sequences come from a human donor in a cohort sampled during active COVID-19.

The rearrangement uses TRBV18 and TRBJ2-1; TRBD1 matches at 11 bases. V was clipped by 4 bases and J by 6 bases; unmatched bases: 8. The CDR3 runs 16 residues. The germline gives CDR1 KGHSH, CDR2 LQKENI. The CDR3 bases are TGTGCCAGCTCACGAGCTGGGACAGGGGGTACCAATGAGCAGTTCTTC. This gives the protein CASSRAGTGGTNEQFF. The full variable domain, completed using reference TRBV18 and TRBJ2-1, is NAGVMQNPRHLVRRRGQEARLRCSPMKGHSHVYWYRQLPEEGLKFMVYLQKENIIDESGMPKERFSAEFPKEGPSILRIQQVVRGDSAAYFCASSRAGTGGTNEQFFGPGTRLTVL.

The chain is built from TRBV28 and TRBJ2-7; D might be TRBD1 (5 bases). V gave up 3 bases and J gave up 7 bases, with 10 bases separating them. The CDR3 consists of 12 residues. Germline CDR1 MDHEN, CDR2 SYDVKM. The CDR3 nucleotides read TGTGCCAGCAGTTTCACCTCAGGGGAGCAGTACGTC. It is translated as CASSFTSGEQYV.

This chain connects TRBV5-5 to TRBJ2-3; 11 nucleotides align to TRBD2. CDR1 SGHKS and CDR2 YYEKEE come from the germline V gene (reference sequence). The CDR3 runs to 16 residues. V was pared by 4 bases and J by 5 bases, with 9 bases of the junction left unmatched. Here the CDR3 reads CASSNGLAGTKDTQYF. CDR3 DNA: TGTGCCAGCAGCAACGGACTAGCGGGCACCAAAGATACGCAGTATTTT.

The chain links TRBV3-1 (or the pseudogene TRBV3-2) to TRBJ1-1; 7 positions match TRBD1. Germline V gene lookup returns CDR1 LGHDT and CDR2 YNNKEL (reference sequence). This CDR3 contains 14 residues. V lost 4 bases to trimming and J lost 0 bases; unmatched junction nucleotides: 2. The CDR3, as DNA: TGTGCCAGCAGCCTGGGACAGATGAACACTGAAGCTTTCTTT. This translates into CASSLGQMNTEAFF.

This clone showed up just a few times. The gene calls are TRBV27 and TRBJ2-7; a weak D match, TRBD2 (6 bases). Trimming left V 4 bases short and J 3 bases short, with 16 bases between. Germline CDR1 is MNHEY and CDR2 is SMNVEV (reference sequence). The CDR3 contains 15 residues. CDR3 in DNA: TGTGCCAGCAGTTCCCCCGGGCAGGGAGGCTACGAGCAGTACTTC. Its translation is CASSSPGQGGYEQYF.

The CDR3 sequence is CASSYGEAGNTIYF. In DNA, the CDR3 is TGTGCCAGCAGTTACGGGGAGGCTGGAAACACCATATATTTT. The rearrangement joins TRBV6-5 to TRBJ1-3; D not resolved. Germline V gene lookup returns CDR1 MNHEY and CDR2 SVGAGI. This CDR3 contains 14 residues. V shed 2 bases and J shed 2 bases, with 7 bases lying between them.

V gene TRBV4-2 combines with J gene TRBJ2-5; no clear D gene. Trimming cost V 2 bases and J 1 base, with 11 bases left between them. This CDR3 is built from 15 residues. Germline V CDR1 and CDR2: LGHNA, YNFKEQ. The CDR3 loop is CASSQRSVGQETQYF. In DNA form, the CDR3 reads TGTGCCAGCAGCCAACGGTCGGTCGGCCAAGAGACCCAGTACTTC.

The chain joins TRBV6-6 to TRBJ2-7; D call uncertain. CDR1 and CDR2 (germline): MNHNY, SVGAGI (reference sequence). Trimming removed 2 bases at V and 10 bases at J, with 18 bases between. The CDR3 is 14 amino acids. The CDR3 bases are TGTGCCAGCAGTTACCTCCAGGCCTTTTCCTCACAGTACTTC. It is translated as CASSYLQAFSSQYF.

The chain employs TRBV7-8 and TRBJ1-1, with D perhaps TRBD1 (5 bases). Per the germline V gene, CDR1 is SGHVS and CDR2 is FQNEAQ. Trimming pared 4 bases from V and 5 bases from J, leaving 11 bases between. The CDR3 is 13 amino acids. CDR3 sequence: CASSSFGGTEAFF. The CDR3 DNA reads TGTGCCAGCAGCTCATTTGGGGGGACTGAAGCTTTCTTT.